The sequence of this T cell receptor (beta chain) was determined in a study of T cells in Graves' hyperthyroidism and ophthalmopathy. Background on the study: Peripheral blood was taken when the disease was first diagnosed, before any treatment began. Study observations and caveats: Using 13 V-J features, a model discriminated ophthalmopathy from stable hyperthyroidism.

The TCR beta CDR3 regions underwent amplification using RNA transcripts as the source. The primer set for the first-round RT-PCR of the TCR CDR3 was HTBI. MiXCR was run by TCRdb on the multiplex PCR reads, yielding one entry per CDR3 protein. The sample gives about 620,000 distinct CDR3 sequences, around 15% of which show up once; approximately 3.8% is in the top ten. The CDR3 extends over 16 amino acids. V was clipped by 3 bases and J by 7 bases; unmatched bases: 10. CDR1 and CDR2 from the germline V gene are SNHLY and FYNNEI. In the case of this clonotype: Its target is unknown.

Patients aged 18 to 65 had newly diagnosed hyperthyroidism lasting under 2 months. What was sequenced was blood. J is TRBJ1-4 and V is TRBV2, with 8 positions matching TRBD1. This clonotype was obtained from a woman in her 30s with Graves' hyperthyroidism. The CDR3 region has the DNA TGTGCCAGCAGTGAGGGGAGGGCAGGGGGCATTGAAAAACTGTTTTTT. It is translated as CASSEGRAGGIEKLFF.